This T cell receptor (beta chain) stems from a study of molecular identifiers for immune sequencing clone quantification. Study-level information: The replicate experiment used RNA from 20,000 or 100,000 naive CD8 cells. This RNA was split into five aliquots, and four of them were sequenced.

This clonotype showed up many times. Its matching antigen is unknown. Previously published methods and listed TCR primers were used for the bulk TCR libraries. Each CDR3 protein gets one entry after TCRdb re-called the PCR reads with MiXCR. The sample has a few hundred thousand distinct CDR3 sequences; over 20% are singletons. The study's findings and limits: Under 1% of molecules in naive cells, but over 98% of effector molecules, belonged to clones above 20 RNA copies.

This CDR3 spans 12 amino acids. Between the trimmed V and J ends, which lost 0 bases and 5 bases, there was a span of 8 bases. The germline V gene encodes CDR1 DFQATT and CDR2 SNEGSKA (reference sequence). A CD8+CD4-CCR7+CD45RA+ phenotype served as the sorting definition for naive CD8 T cells. The sequenced sample was naive CD8+ T cells from blood, with Jurkat cell RNA spiked in. Noted subset: FACS-sorted CD8+CD4-CCR7+CD45RA+ naive T cells. The V gene is TRBV20-1, the J gene TRBJ2-7; a possible D gene is TRBD2 (5 bases). The clonotype comes from a human donor in good health. Some libraries in this study had Jurkat cell RNA spiked in. CDR3 sequence: CSARDSGNEQYF. In DNA form, the CDR3 reads TGCAGTGCTAGAGATTCCGGGAACGAGCAGTACTTC.